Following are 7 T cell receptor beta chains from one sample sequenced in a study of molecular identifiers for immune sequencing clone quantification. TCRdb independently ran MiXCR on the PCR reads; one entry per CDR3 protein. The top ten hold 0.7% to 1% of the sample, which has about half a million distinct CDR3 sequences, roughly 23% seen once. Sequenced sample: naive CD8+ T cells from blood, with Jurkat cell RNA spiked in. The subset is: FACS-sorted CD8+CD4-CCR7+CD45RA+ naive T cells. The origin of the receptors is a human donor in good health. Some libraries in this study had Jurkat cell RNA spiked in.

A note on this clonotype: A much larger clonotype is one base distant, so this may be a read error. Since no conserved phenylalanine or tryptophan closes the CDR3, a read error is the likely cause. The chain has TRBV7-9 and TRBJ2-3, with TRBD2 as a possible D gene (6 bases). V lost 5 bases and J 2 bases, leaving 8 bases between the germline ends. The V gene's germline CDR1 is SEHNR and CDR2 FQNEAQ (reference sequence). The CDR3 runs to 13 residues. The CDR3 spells CASSGRTTDTQYS. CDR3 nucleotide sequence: TGTGCCAGCAGCGGGAGGACCACAGATACGCAGTATTCT.

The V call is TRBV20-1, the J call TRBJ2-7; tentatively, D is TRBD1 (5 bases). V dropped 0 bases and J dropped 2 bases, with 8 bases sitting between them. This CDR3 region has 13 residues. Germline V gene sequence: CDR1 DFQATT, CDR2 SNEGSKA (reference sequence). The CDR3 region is CSARDLGAYEQYF. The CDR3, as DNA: TGCAGTGCTAGAGATCTAGGGGCCTACGAGCAGTACTTC.

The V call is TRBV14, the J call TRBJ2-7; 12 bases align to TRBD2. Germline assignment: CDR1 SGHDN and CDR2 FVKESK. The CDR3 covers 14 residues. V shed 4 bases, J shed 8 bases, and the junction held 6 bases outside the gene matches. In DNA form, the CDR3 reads TGTGCCAGCAGCCGGACTAGCGGGGAATTAAAGCAGTACTTC. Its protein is CASSRTSGELKQYF.

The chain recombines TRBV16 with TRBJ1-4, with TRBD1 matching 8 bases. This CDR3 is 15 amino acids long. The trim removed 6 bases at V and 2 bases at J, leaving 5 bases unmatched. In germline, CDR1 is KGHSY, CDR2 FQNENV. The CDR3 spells CASSQQGGTNEKLFF. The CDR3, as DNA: TGTGCCAGCAGTCAACAGGGGGGCACTAATGAAAAACTGTTTTTT. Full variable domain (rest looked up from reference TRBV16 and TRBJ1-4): GEEVAQTPKHLVRGEGQKAKLYCAPIKGHSYVFWYQQVLKNEFKFLISFQNENVFDETGMPKERFSAKCLPNSPCSLEIQATKLEDSAVYFCASSQQGGTNEKLFFGSGTQLSVL.

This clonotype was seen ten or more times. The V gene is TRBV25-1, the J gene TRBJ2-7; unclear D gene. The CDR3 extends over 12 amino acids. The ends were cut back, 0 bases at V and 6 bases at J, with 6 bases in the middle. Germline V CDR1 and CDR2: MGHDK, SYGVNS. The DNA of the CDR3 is TGTGCCAGCAGTGAATATCACCCCGAGCAGTACTTC. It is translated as CASSEYHPEQYF.

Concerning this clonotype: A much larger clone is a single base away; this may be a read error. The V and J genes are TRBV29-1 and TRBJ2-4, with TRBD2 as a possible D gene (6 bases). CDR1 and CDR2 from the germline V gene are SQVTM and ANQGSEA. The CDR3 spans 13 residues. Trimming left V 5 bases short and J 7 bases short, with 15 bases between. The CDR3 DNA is TGCAGCGTTAGATCGGGGGTAAACAACATTCAGTACTTC. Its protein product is CSVRSGVNNIQYF.

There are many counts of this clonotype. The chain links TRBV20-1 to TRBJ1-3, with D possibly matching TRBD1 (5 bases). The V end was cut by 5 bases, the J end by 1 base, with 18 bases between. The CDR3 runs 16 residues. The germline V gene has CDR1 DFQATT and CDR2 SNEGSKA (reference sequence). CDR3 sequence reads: CSARPRGRWSGNTIYF. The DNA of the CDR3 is TGCAGTGCTCGTCCCCGGGGGAGGTGGTCTGGAAACACCATATATTTT.